This T cell receptor beta chain was retrieved from a study of T cells and Merkel cell carcinoma outcomes. Findings of the study overall: Merkel cell carcinoma outcomes were reportedly predicted by repertoire and T-cell density.

This clone is a singleton in its sample. What it binds is not known. The CDR3 runs 18 residues. Looked up from germline, CDR1 is LGHNA and CDR2 is YNFKEQ. V gave up 0 bases and J gave up 0 bases, with 18 bases separating them. The table came from immunoSEQ multiplex PCR; TCRdb's copy has only in-frame clones and leaves some out. In the table there are some 3,100 clones, 95% to 97% of which are singletons. The specimen was tumor tissue from Merkel cell carcinoma. The chain couples TRBV4-2 to TRBJ2-7; D may be TRBD1 (5 bases). This receptor was identified in a human donor with Merkel cell carcinoma. The CDR3 is CASSQDFGYEGASYEQYF. The CDR3 DNA is TGTGCCAGCAGCCAAGATTTCGGTTACGAAGGGGCCTCCTACGAGCAGTACTTC.